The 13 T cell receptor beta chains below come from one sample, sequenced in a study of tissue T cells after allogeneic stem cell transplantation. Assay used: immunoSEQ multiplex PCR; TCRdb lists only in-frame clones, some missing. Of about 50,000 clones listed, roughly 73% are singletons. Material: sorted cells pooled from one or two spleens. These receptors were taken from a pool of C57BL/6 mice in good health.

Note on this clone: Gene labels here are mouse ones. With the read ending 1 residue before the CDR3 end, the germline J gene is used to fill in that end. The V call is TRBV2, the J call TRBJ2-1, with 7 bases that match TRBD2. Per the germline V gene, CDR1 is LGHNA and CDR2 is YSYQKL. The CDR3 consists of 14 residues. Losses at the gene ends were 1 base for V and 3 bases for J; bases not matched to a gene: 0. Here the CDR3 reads CASSQVGGYAEQFF. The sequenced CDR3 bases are TGTGCCAGCAGCCAAGTGGGGGGCTATGCTGAGCAGTTC.

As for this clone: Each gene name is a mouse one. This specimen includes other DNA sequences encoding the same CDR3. CDR3 DNA, as far as it was read: TGTGCCAGCAGCCAAGATTGGGGGCTCTATGCTGAGCAGTTC. Its protein is CASSQDWGLYAEQF. The complete CDR3 protein is CASSQDWGLYAEQFF. The genes are TRBV5 and TRBJ2-1, with D perhaps being TRBD1 or TRBD2 (6 bases each). The read terminates 1 residue ahead of where the CDR3 ends, so the germline J gene completes it. The germline gives CDR1 LGHNA, CDR2 YNLKQL (reference sequence). V was clipped by 0 bases and J by 3 bases, with 9 bases between them. The CDR3 consists of 15 residues.

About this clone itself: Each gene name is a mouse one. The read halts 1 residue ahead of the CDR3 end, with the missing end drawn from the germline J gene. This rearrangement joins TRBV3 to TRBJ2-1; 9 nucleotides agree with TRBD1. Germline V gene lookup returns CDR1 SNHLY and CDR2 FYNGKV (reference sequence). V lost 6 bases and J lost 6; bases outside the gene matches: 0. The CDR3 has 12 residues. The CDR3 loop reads CASRTGGAEQFF. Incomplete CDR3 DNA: TGTGCCAGCAGGACAGGGGGTGCTGAGCAGTTC.

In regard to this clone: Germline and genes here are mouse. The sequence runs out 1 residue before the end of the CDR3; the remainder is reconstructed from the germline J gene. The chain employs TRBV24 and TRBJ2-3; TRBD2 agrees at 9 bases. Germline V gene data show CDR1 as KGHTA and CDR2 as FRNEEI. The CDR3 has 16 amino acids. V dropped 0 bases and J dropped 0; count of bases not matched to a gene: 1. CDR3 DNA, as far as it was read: TGTGCCAGCAGTCTGTATCTGGGGGGGAGTGCAGAAACGCTGTAT. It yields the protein CASSLYLGGSAETLY. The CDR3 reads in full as CASSLYLGGSAETLYF.

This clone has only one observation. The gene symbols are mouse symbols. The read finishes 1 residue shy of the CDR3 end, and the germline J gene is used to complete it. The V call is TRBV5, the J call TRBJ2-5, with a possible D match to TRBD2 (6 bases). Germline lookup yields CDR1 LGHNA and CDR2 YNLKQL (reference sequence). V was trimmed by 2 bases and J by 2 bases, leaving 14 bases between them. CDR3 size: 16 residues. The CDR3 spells CASSQMGEWGQDTQYF. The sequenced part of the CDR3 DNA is TGTGCCAGCAGCCAAATGGGGGAATGGGGCCAAGACACCCAGTAC.

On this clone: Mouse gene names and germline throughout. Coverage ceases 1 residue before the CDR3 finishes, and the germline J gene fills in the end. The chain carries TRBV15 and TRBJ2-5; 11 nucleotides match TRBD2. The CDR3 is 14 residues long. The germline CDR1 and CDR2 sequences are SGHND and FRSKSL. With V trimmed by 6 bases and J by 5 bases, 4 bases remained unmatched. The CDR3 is CASRDWGARDTQYF. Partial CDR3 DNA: TGTGCCAGCAGGGACTGGGGGGCCCGAGACACCCAGTAC.

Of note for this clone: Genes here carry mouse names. The part of the CDR3 DNA that was read is TGTGCCAGCAGTCTGGACGGTTATGAACAGTAC. Amino acid sequence: CASSLDGYEQY. The full CDR3 reads CASSLDGYEQYF. The chain employs TRBV26 and TRBJ2-7, with D uncertain. The read finishes 1 residue shy of the CDR3 end, and the germline J gene is used to complete it. V lost 2 bases and J lost 4, with 6 bases in between. This CDR3 spans 12 amino acids. Germline V lookup: CDR1 KGHPV, CDR2 FQNQEV (reference sequence).

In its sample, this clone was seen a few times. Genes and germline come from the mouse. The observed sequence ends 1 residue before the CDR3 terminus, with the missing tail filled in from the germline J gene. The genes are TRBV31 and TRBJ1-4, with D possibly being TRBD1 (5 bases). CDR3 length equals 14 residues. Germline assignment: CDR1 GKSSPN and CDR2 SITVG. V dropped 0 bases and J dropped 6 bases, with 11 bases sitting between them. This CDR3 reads CAWSLPGRDERLFF. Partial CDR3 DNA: TGTGCCTGGAGTCTACCAGGGAGGGACGAAAGATTATTT.

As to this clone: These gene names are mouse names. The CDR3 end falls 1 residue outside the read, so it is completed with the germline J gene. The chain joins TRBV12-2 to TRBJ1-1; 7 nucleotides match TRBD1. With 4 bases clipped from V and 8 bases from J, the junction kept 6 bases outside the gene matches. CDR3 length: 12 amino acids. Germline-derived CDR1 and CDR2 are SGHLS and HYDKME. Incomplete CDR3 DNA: TGTGCCAGCTCCCTCGACAGGGTGGAAGTCTTC. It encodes CASSLDRVEVF. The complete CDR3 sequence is CASSLDRVEVFF.

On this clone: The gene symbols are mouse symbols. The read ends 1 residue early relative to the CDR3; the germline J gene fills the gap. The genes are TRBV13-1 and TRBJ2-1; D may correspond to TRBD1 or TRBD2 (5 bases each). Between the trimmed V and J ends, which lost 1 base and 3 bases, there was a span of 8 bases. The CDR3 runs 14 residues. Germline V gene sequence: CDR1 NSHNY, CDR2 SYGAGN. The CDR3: CASSDTGPYAEQFF. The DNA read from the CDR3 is TGTGCCAGCAGTGATACGGGGCCCTATGCTGAGCAGTTC.

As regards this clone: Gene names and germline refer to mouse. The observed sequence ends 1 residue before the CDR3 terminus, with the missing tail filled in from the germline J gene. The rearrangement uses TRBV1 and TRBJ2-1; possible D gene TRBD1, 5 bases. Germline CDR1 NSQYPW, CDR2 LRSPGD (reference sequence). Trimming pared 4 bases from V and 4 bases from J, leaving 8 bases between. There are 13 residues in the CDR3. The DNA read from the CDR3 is TGCACCTGCAGTGGGCAGGGATATGCTGAGCAGTTC. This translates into CTCSGQGYAEQF. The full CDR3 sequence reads CTCSGQGYAEQFF.

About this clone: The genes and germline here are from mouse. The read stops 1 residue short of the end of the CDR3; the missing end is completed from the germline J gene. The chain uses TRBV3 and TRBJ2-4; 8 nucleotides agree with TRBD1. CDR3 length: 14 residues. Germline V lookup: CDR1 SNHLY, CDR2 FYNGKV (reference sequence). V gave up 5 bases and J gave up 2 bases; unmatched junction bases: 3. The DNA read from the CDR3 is TGTGCCAGCAGCCCGGACAGGGCTCAAAACACCTTGTAC. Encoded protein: CASSPDRAQNTLY. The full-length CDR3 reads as CASSPDRAQNTLYF.

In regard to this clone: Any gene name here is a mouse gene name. CDR3 bases read: TGTGCCAGCAGTCTCGGTCAAAACACCTTGTAC. Its translation is CASSLGQNTLY. In full, the CDR3 is CASSLGQNTLYF. J is TRBJ2-4 and V is TRBV26; D is undetermined. The read ends 1 residue shy of where the CDR3 ends; the end is completed using the germline J gene. V lost 3 bases and J lost 1, with 2 bases in between. CDR3 size: 12 residues. Germline V gene lookup returns CDR1 KGHPV and CDR2 FQNQEV (reference sequence).